Given below is one T cell receptor beta chain in context. The V end lost 3 bases, the J end lost 0 bases, and 6 bases lay between the germline ends. The CDR3 runs to 13 residues. Germline V gene lookup returns CDR1 SGHNT and CDR2 YYREEE (reference sequence). The sample comes from a study of blood T cell repertoires in COVID-19. Study information: From the United States, Italy and Spain came samples of acute and convalescent COVID-19. The analysed material was cDNA or gDNA that came from T cells, B-cell-depleted T cells, or PBMCs.

In the original workflow: The authors estimated nucleated cell counts from reference gene primer amplification. Assay used: immunoSEQ multiplex PCR; TCRdb lists only in-frame clones, some missing. The DNA was the basis for D and trimming; V, J and clone size are from that table. The data hold more than 250,000 clones, with roughly 90% observed a single time. The sequenced sample was peripheral blood. The receptor was isolated from a man aged 18 to 35 who had recovered from COVID-19. This sequence joins TRBV5-4 and TRBJ1-1; TRBD1 might be the D (6 bases). The CDR3 sequence: CASSYRVNTEAFF. CDR3 sequence (DNA): TGTGCCAGCAGCTACAGGGTGAACACTGAAGCTTTCTTT.